This entry describes one TCR beta chain. This sample is drawn from a study of T cell responses to AZD1222 COVID-19 vaccine. Here immunoSEQ multiplex PCR was the method, and the copy in TCRdb shows in-frame clones only, minus some. Of 100,000 to 120,000 clones in the sample, 94% were seen once. Per the germline V gene, CDR1 is MNHEY and CDR2 is SMNVEV (reference sequence). This CDR3 contains 17 residues. Germline trimming cut 3 bases from V and 3 bases from J; bases unmatched to any gene: 8. The chain is built from TRBV27 and TRBJ2-7; 13 bases map to TRBD2. This receptor was taken from an adult who received the AZD1222 COVID-19 vaccine. The sequencing used peripheral blood, collected 28 days after the second AZD1222 dose. The CDR3 sequence: CASSFPTLAGGIYEQYF. The CDR3 region has the DNA TGTGCCAGCAGTTTCCCGACACTAGCGGGGGGGATCTACGAGCAGTACTTC.